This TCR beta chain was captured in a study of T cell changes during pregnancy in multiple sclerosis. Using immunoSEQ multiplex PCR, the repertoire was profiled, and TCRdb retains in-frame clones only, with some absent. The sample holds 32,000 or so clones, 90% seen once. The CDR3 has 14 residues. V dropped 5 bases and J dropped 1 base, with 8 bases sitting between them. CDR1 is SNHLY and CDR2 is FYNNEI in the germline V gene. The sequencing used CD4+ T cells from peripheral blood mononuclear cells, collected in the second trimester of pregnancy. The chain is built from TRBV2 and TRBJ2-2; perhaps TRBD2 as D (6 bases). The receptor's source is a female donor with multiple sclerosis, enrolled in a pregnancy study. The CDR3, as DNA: TGTGCCAGCAGTATAGCGGAGAACACCGGGGAGCTGTTTTTT. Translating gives CASSIAENTGELFF.